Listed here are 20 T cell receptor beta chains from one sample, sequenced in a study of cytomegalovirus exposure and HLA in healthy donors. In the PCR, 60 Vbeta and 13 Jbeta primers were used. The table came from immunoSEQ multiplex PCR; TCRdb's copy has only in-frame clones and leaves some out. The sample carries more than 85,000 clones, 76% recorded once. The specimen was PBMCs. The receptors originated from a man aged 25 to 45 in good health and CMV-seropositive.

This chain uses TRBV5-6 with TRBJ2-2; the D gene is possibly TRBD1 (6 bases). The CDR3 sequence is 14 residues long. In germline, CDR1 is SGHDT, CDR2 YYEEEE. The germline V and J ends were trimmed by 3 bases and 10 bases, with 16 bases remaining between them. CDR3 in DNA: TGTGCCAGCAGCTACTACAGGGTGCAGGAGGAGCTGTTTTTT. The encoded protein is CASSYYRVQEELFF.

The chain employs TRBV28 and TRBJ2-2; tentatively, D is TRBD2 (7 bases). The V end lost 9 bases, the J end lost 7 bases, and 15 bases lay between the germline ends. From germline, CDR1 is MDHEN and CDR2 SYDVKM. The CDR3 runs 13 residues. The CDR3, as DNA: TGTGCCAGTGGGCAAGGGGGGGTCGGGGAGCTGTTTTTT. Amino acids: CASGQGGVGELFF. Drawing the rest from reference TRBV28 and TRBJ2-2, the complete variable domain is DVKVTQSSRYLVKRTGEKVFLECVQDMDHENMFWYRQDPGLGLRLIYFSYDVKMKEKGDIPEGYSVSREKKERFSLILESASTNQTSMYLCASGQGGVGELFFGEGSRLTVL.

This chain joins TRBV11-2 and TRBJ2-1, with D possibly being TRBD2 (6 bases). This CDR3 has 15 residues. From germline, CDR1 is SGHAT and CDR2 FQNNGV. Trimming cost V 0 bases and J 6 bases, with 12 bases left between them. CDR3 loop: CASSLELGGANEQFF. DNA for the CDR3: TGTGCCAGCAGCTTAGAACTTGGAGGGGCCAATGAGCAGTTCTTC.

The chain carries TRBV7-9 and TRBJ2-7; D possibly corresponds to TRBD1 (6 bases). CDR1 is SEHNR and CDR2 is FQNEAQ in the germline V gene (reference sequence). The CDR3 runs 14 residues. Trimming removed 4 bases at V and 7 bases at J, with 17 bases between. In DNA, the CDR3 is TGTGCCAGCAGCTCAGCCCCTGGCAGGGGAGAGCAGTACTTC. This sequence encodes CASSSAPGRGEQYF.

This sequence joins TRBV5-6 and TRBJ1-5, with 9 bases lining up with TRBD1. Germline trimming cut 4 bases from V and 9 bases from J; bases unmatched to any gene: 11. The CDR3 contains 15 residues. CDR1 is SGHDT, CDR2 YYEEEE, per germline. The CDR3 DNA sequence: TGTGCCAGCAGCGGGGACAGGGCCCCGGTCATGCCCCAGCATTTT. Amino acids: CASSGDRAPVMPQHF.

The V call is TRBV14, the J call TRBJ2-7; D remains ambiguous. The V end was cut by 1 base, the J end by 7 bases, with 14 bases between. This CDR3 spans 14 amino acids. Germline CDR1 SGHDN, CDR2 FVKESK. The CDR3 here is CASSQGPSSVEQYF. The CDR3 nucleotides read TGTGCCAGCAGCCAAGGTCCGTCGTCCGTAGAGCAGTACTTC.

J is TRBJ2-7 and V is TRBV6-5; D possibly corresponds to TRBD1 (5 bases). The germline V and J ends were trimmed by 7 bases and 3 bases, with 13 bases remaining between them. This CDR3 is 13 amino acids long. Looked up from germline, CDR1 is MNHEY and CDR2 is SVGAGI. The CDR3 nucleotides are TGTGCCAGCAACGGGCAGGGTAACTACGAGCAGTACTTC. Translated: CASNGQGNYEQYF.

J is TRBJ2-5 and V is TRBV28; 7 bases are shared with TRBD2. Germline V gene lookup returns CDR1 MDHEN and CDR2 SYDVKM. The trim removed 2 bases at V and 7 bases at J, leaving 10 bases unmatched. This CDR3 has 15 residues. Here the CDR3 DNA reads TGTGCCAGCAGTTTAACAGGCGGGGGTCCATGGACCCAGTACTTC. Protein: CASSLTGGGPWTQYF.

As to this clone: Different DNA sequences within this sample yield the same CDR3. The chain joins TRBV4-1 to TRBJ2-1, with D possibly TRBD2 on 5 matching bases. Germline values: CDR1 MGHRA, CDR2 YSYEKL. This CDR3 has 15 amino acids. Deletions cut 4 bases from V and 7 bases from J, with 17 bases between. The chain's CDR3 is CASSPLLRAENEQFF. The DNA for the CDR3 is TGCGCCAGCAGCCCCTTATTGCGGGCTGAAAATGAGCAGTTCTTC.

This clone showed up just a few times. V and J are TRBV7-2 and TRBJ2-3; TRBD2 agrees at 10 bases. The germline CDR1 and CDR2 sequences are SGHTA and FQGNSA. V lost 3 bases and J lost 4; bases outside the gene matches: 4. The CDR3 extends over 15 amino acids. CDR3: CASSFLAGEADTQYF. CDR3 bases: TGTGCCAGCAGCTTCCTAGCGGGGGAGGCAGATACGCAGTATTTT.

The CDR3, as DNA: TGTGCCAGCTACCGGGACACGGGCACTGAAGCTTTCTTT. It codes for CASYRDTGTEAFF. V usage is TRBV6-5 and J usage is TRBJ1-1; D might be TRBD1 (6 bases). CDR1 is MNHEY and CDR2 is SVGAGI in the germline V gene. V lost 8 bases to trimming and J lost 4 bases, with 14 bases between them. The CDR3 runs 13 residues.

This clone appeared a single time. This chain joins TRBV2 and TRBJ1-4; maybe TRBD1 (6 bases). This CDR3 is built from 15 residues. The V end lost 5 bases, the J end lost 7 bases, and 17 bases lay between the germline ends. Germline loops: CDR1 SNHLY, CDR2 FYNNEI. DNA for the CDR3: TGTGCCAGCAGTCTGACCCGACGAGGGGGTGAAAAACTGTTTTTT. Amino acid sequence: CASSLTRRGGEKLFF.

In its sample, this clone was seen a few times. CDR3 DNA: TGCGCCAGCAGCCAAGATCGTGGGGCATGGCAGGAGACGCAGTATTTT. As protein: CASSQDRGAWQETQYF. V is TRBV4-3 and J is TRBJ2-3; weak D call: TRBD1 (5 bases). The V end was cut by 0 bases, the J end by 9 bases, with 19 bases between. CDR3 length: 16 amino acids. Germline V gene sequence: CDR1 LGHNA, CDR2 YSLEER.

Here the CDR3 reads CAISKTGDTGELFF. In DNA, the CDR3 is TGTGCCATCAGTAAGACAGGGGATACCGGGGAGCTGTTTTTT. This chain joins TRBV10-3 and TRBJ2-2; 8 bases map to TRBD1. CDR1 and CDR2 from the germline V gene are ENHRY and SYGVKD. This CDR3 has 14 amino acids. V trimming: 5 bases; J trimming: 5 bases; junction bases outside the gene matches: 4.

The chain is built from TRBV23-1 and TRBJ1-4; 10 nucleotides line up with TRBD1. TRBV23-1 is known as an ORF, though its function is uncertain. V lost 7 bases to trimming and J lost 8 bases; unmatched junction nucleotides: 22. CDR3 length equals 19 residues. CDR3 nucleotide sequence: TGCGCCAGCACCATCCACCGGGACAGGGGCCTTGCGAACCGGGAAAAACTGTTTTTT. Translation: CASTIHRDRGLANREKLFF.

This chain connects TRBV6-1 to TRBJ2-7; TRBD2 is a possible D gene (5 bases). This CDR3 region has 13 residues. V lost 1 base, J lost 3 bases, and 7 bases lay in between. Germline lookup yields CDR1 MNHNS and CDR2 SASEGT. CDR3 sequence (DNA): TGTGCCAGCAGTGAAGTACTAGGCTACGAGCAGTACTTC. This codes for CASSEVLGYEQYF.

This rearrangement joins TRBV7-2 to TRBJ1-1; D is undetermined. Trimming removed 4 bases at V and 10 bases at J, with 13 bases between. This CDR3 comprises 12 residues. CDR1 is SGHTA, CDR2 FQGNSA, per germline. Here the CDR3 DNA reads TGTGCCAGCAGCTCGACGGAGTTCGGAGCTTTCTTT. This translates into CASSSTEFGAFF.

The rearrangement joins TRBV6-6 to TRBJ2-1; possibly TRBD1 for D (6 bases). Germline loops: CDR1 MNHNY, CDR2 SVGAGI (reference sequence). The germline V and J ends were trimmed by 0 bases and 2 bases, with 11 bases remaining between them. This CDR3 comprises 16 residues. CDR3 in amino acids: CASSYSGTNTYNEQFF. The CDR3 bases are TGTGCCAGCAGTTACTCGGGGACAAATACCTACAATGAGCAGTTCTTC.

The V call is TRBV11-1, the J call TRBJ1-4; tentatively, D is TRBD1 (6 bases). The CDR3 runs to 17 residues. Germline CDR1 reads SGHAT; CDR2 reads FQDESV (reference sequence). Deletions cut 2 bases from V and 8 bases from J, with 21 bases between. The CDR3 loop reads CASSLSRYGWGQEKLFF. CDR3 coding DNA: TGTGCCAGCAGCTTAAGTCGGTATGGCTGGGGGCAAGAAAAACTGTTTTTT.

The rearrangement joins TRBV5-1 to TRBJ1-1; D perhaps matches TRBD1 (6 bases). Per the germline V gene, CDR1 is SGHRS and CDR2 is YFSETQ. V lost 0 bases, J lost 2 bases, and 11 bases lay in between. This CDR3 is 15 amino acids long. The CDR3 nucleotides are TGCGCCAGCAGCTTGGAGGCAGGGGCTAACACTGAAGCTTTCTTT. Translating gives CASSLEAGANTEAFF. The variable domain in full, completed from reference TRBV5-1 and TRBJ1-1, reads KAGVTQTPRYLIKTRGQQVTLSCSPISGHRSVSWYQQTPGQGLQFLFEYFSETQRNKGNFPGRFSGRQFSNSRSEMNVSTLELGDSALYLCASSLEAGANTEAFFGQGTRLTVV.